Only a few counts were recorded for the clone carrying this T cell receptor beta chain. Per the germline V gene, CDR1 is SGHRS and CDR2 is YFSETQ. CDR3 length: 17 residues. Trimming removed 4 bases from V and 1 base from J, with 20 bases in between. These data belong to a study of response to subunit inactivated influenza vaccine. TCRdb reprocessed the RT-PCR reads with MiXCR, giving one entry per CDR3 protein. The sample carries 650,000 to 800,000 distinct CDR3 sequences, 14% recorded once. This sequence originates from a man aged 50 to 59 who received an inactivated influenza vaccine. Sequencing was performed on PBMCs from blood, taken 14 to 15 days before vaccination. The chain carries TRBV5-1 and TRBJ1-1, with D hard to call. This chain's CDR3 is CASSPGFLGRPNTEAFF. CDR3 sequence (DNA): TGCGCCAGCAGCCCCGGTTTTTTAGGCAGACCGAACACTGAAGCTTTCTTT.